What follows are 9 T cell receptor beta chains derived from one specimen sequenced in a study of PD-1 blockade in classical Hodgkin lymphoma. Sequencing used immunoSEQ multiplex PCR; TCRdb keeps in-frame clones, though not all of them. The sample consists of 75,000 to 100,000 clones, over 80% of them appearing once. Brentuximab vedotin exposure varied among the patients, all of whom had relapsed after autologous stem cell transplantation. The starting material was peripheral blood mononuclear cells (PBMCs), obtained at baseline. The receptors derive from a human donor with classical Hodgkin lymphoma.

The chain is built from TRBV28 and TRBJ1-1; the D gene is possibly TRBD1 (5 bases). The V gene lost 6 bases and the J gene lost 4 bases, with 12 bases spanning the gap. The CDR3 consists of 13 residues. Germline CDR1 is MDHEN and CDR2 is SYDVKM. The chain's CDR3 is CASRGPGGTEAFF. For the CDR3, the DNA is TGTGCCAGCAGAGGCCCGGGGGGCACTGAAGCTTTCTTT.

The sample holds one count of this clone. V usage is TRBV28 and J usage is TRBJ1-4, with D maybe TRBD1 (5 bases). Germline-derived CDR1 and CDR2 are MDHEN and SYDVKM. This CDR3 region has 17 residues. The V and J ends lost 6 bases and 7 bases respectively, with 24 bases between them. The CDR3 loop is CASRGPYVAAGGEKLFF. CDR3 in DNA: TGTGCCAGCAGGGGCCCGTACGTCGCGGCCGGGGGTGAAAAACTGTTTTTT.

The chain couples TRBV7-9 to TRBJ2-1, with D perhaps assigned TRBD1 or TRBD2 (6 bases each). V shed 1 base and J shed 8 bases, with 12 bases lying between them. Germline V gene data show CDR1 as SEHNR and CDR2 as FQNEAQ (reference sequence). The CDR3 sequence is 14 residues long. The CDR3, as DNA: TGTGCCAGCAGCTTAGAGGGGGGAGGATATGAGCAGTTCTTC. It specifies CASSLEGGGYEQFF.

This rearrangement joins TRBV5-6 to TRBJ1-2; 7 positions match TRBD1. The CDR3 runs 16 residues. CDR1 is SGHDT, CDR2 YYEEEE, per germline. V lost 3 bases to trimming and J lost 7 bases; unmatched junction nucleotides: 15. As DNA, the CDR3 is TGTGCCAGCAGCTACCCGACAGGGAACCCTCAAATTGGCTACACCTTC. Its translation: CASSYPTGNPQIGYTF.

The chain has TRBV28 and TRBJ1-3; D not certain. Germline values: CDR1 MDHEN, CDR2 SYDVKM. This CDR3 is 15 amino acids long. Trimming removed 2 bases at V and 0 bases at J, with 8 bases between. The chain's CDR3 is CASSLRDTSGNTIYF. The CDR3 DNA reads TGTGCCAGCAGTTTAAGGGATACCTCTGGAAACACCATATATTTT.

The chain joins TRBV29-1 to TRBJ2-1, with 10 positions matching TRBD2. CDR3 length: 13 amino acids. Germline CDR1 reads SQVTM; CDR2 reads ANQGSEA. The trim removed 4 bases at V and 4 bases at J, leaving 1 base unmatched. The CDR3 sequence is CSVGTSGYNEQFF. The DNA of the CDR3 is TGCAGCGTTGGGACTAGCGGATACAATGAGCAGTTCTTC.

V is TRBV6-5 and J is TRBJ2-7, with 11 bases lining up with TRBD2. Germline CDR1 reads MNHEY; CDR2 reads SVGAGI. The junction had 1 base not matched to a gene; V was cut back by 6 bases and J by 3 bases. The CDR3 is 13 residues long. The CDR3, as DNA: TGTGCCAGCAGACTAGCGGGAGACTACGAGCAGTACTTC. Its translation: CASRLAGDYEQYF.

The rearrangement joins TRBV21-1 to TRBJ2-5. TRBV21-1 is a listed pseudogene. The CDR3 totals 15 residues. The CDR3 loop reads CASSKRAPHQETQYF. The DNA for the CDR3 is TGTGCCAGCAGCAAACGGGCGCCACACCAAGAGACCCAGTACTTC.

The V and J genes are TRBV28 and TRBJ2-7; the D gene is possibly TRBD1 (6 bases). The ends were cut back, 2 bases at V and 2 bases at J, with 13 bases in the middle. Germline V gives CDR1 MDHEN, CDR2 SYDVKM. The CDR3 is 15 residues long. CDR3 sequence reads: CASSLGSGVPYEQYF. The CDR3 DNA reads as TGTGCCAGCAGTTTAGGGTCAGGGGTTCCCTACGAGCAGTACTTC.